This is a list of T cell receptor beta chains from one sample in a study of identical twins. TCRdb ran MiXCR on the 5' RACE reads and lists one entry per CDR3 protein. Of 1.5 million to 2 million distinct CDR3 sequences listed, under 35% were seen once; the top ten hold roughly 0.3%. The sample consisted of cord blood. The receptors shown here come from a newborn girl in good health. CDR3s leave out the opening cysteine and the closing phenylalanine or tryptophan.

j_call	v_call	cdr3_aa
TRBJ2-3	TRBV14	ASSQVAVTTTDTQY
TRBJ1-1	TRBV19	ASSIGDGRPREAF
TRBJ1-1	TRBV5-1	ASSLEGTERNTEAF
TRBJ2-4	TRBV28	ASSFFAKNIQY
TRBJ1-2	TRBV7-9	ASSLTGDADGYT
TRBJ2-3	TRBV3-1	ASSHVGARTDTQY
TRBJ2-4	TRBV25-1	ASSRPGTGHDIQY
TRBJ2-1	TRBV27	ASSLYPWGGVYNEQF
TRBJ2-1	TRBV30	AWWDREYNEQF
TRBJ2-3	TRBV4-2	ASSREDRGRTDTQY
TRBJ2-7	TRBV4-2	ASSQARDRRETNEQY
-	TRBV3-1	ASSHRLAGDVRNEQY
TRBJ2-7	TRBV12-3/TRBV12-4	ASSLHAGAWYEQY
TRBJ1-5	TRBV20-1	SAYDRGSRRLQPQH
TRBJ1-6	TRBV6-6	ASSYRTSRGSPLH
TRBJ2-7	TRBV7-9	ASSFQPSSYEQY
TRBJ2-1	TRBV4-1	ASSQDGSGRDYEQF
TRBJ1-2	TRBV28	ASSSVGTYGYT
TRBJ2-7	TRBV20-1	SARWLAPYYEQY
TRBJ1-5	TRBV12-3/TRBV12-4	ASSSPRPDQPQH
-	TRBV9	ASSPLAGPGGEQY
TRBJ2-1	TRBV12-3/TRBV12-4	ASSFLAGEGNEQF
TRBJ1-4	TRBV20-1	SASVTGPNERLF
TRBJ2-4	TRBV5-1	ASSFPGTKNIQY
TRBJ1-1	TRBV20-1	SAGQGAQMNTEAF
TRBJ2-1	TRBV2	ASRATSGGSYNEQF
TRBJ2-1	TRBV2	ASSGDPNLSSYNEQF
TRBJ2-3	TRBV24-1	ATSDPRAPDTQY
TRBJ1-2	TRBV20-1	SARVRTLANYGYT
TRBJ1-5	TRBV6-2/TRBV6-3	ASRGYGTRVNQPQH
TRBJ2-1	TRBV7-2	ASSLARWYRSGYYNEQF
TRBJ2-1	TRBV21-1	ASSKGVPDRGVNEQF
TRBJ2-7	TRBV11-2	ASSLDLGGADEQY
TRBJ1-2	TRBV11-2	ASSLGGGRDGYT
TRBJ2-7	TRBV7-2	ASSQGGQGGEQY
TRBJ2-5	TRBV3-1	ASSQDPLLQETQY
TRBJ1-2	TRBV20-1	SARLTGGNYGYT
TRBJ2-1	TRBV9	ASSGVAGGNEQF
-	TRBV20-1	SSRRGYEQY
TRBJ1-2	TRBV20-1	SASPPNGGYT
TRBJ2-3	TRBV20-1	SAPWRGGTDTQY
TRBJ2-5	TRBV14	ASSHTGTTYQETQY
TRBJ2-1	TRBV20-1	SGGGATARYNEQF
TRBJ2-7	TRBV28	ASTAGAEQY
TRBJ2-5	TRBV25-1	ASSSPGEETQY
TRBJ2-1	TRBV9	ARSVAGWPGNEQF
TRBJ1-1	TRBV27	ASSPSGASNTEAF
TRBJ2-3	TRBV3-1	ASSQQQSYTDTQY
TRBJ2-1	TRBV14	ASSQDEGLAGTNEQF
TRBJ2-3	TRBV6-5	ASSYPGGNTQY
TRBJ2-1	TRBV4-1	ASSQDRRTFPGNERF
TRBJ2-3	TRBV20-1	SAVPYTDTQY
TRBJ1-5	TRBV27	ASSLWAGNQLQH
TRBJ1-2	TRBV5-6	ASSSDPGMIYGYT
TRBJ2-1	TRBV5-1	ASSLVGGTYNEPF